This T cell receptor beta chain was observed in a study of blood T cell repertoires in COVID-19. Looking at the study overall: COVID-19 samples collected from the United States, Italy and Spain covered acute and convalescent phases. T cells, B-cell-depleted T cells, or PBMCs provided the cDNA or gDNA that served as material.

CDR3 length: 12 amino acids. The J segment lost 6 bases and the V segment lost 11 bases, leaving 8 bases of the junction unmatched. Germline V CDR1 and CDR2: MNHEY, SMNVEV (reference sequence). Original handling: By means of reference gene primer amplification, nucleated cell counts were estimated. TCRdb keeps only in-frame clones here, not all; method: immunoSEQ multiplex PCR. V, J and clone size are taken as reported in that table, and D and trimming were inferred from the DNA itself. This sample has 45,000 to 60,000 clones, with about nine tenths found just once. The sample was peripheral blood. This TCR was sampled from a man aged 55-75 years with acute or convalescent COVID-19. The chain recombines TRBV27 with TRBJ1-1; 8 nucleotides agree with TRBD1. CDR3 bases: TGTGCCGCGGGCAGGGGGCAATCTGAAGCTTTCTTT. It is translated as CAAGRGQSEAFF.